The text below deals with one T cell receptor (beta chain). Time point described: pre-treatment baseline. One draw preceded checkpoint blockade; another followed its first cycle at week 3. Method: immunoSEQ multiplex PCR; TCRdb's copy keeps in-frame clones and lacks some. The top ten clones hold roughly 1.2% of a sample with tens of thousands of clones, about nine tenths of them seen once. This entry belongs to a study of blood T cell dynamics during melanoma immunotherapy. The CDR3 has 18 residues. Germline CDR1 is SGHTA and CDR2 is FQGNSA. V was clipped by 4 bases and J by 7 bases; unmatched bases: 16.

V usage is TRBV7-2 and J usage is TRBJ2-2; 9 bases are a match to TRBD2. The TCR was taken from a human donor with melanoma. The sequenced sample was blood, obtained from a patient treated with checkpoint blockade. The CDR3 loop reads CASSWTTSGPGGGGELFF. The CDR3 DNA reads TGTGCCAGCAGCTGGACGACTAGCGGACCGGGGGGAGGCGGGGAGCTGTTTTTT.